Listed here are 28 T cell receptor beta chains from one sample, sequenced in a study of T cells and Merkel cell carcinoma outcomes. Method: immunoSEQ multiplex PCR; TCRdb's copy keeps in-frame clones and lacks some. This sample has about 1,900 clones, with about 93% found just once. The sample was tumor tissue from Merkel cell carcinoma. Every receptor here comes from a human donor with Merkel cell carcinoma.

CDR3 loop: CAWSVQADTQYF. The CDR3 nucleotides are TGTGCCTGGAGTGTACAAGCAGATACGCAGTATTTT. The V call is TRBV30, the J call TRBJ2-3, with D unclear. V gave up 0 bases and J gave up 4 bases, with 5 bases separating them. This CDR3 spans 12 amino acids. Germline CDR1 and CDR2: GTSNPN and SVGIG (reference sequence).

This chain connects TRBV6-1 to TRBJ1-2, with a weak D call TRBD1 (6 bases). The CDR3 loop spans 15 amino acids. V dropped 2 bases and J dropped 3 bases, with 13 bases sitting between them. Germline assignment: CDR1 MNHNS and CDR2 SASEGT. For the CDR3, the DNA is TGTGCCAGCAGTGAAACAGGGAAAGACTACTATGGCTACACCTTC. Translated, it gives CASSETGKDYYGYTF.

V is TRBV7-9 and J is TRBJ1-2, with D perhaps matching TRBD1 (5 bases). This CDR3 has 15 residues. The V end was cut by 5 bases, the J end by 1 base, with 14 bases between. Germline V gives CDR1 SEHNR, CDR2 FQNEAQ (reference sequence). The CDR3 protein is CASSRTRTLNYGYTF. CDR3 in DNA: TGTGCCAGCAGCCGAACCCGGACACTTAACTATGGCTACACCTTC.

The chain combines TRBV6-4 with TRBJ2-3; D is uncertain. The V end was cut by 3 bases, the J end by 4 bases, with 14 bases between. This CDR3 region has 15 residues. Germline CDR1 and CDR2: MRHNA and SNTAGT. This chain's CDR3 is CASSEGITTSDTQYF. As DNA, the CDR3 is TGTGCCAGCAGTGAGGGGATTACAACATCAGATACGCAGTATTTT.

The chain combines TRBV7-9 with TRBJ2-1; no clear D gene. From germline, CDR1 is SEHNR and CDR2 FQNEAQ (reference sequence). The CDR3 length is 14 residues. The germline V and J ends were trimmed by 3 bases and 1 base, with 7 bases remaining between them. CDR3 nucleotide sequence: TGTGCCAGCAGCTTTTGGGTATCCTACAATGAGCAGTTCTTC. It codes for CASSFWVSYNEQFF.

This chain connects TRBV28 to TRBJ2-7; TRBD2 agrees at 9 bases. Trimming took 1 base from V and 4 from J; bases not matched to a gene: 8. Germline CDR1 and CDR2: MDHEN and SYDVKM. This CDR3 comprises 16 residues. Written as DNA, the CDR3 is TGTGCCAGCAGTTTATCGATTAGCGGGAGATTGTACGAGCAGTACTTC. The encoded protein is CASSLSISGRLYEQYF.

This clone is a singleton in its sample. The chain couples TRBV11-2 to TRBJ1-6; maybe TRBD1 (6 bases). V dropped 8 bases and J dropped 7 bases, with 18 bases sitting between them. The CDR3 length is 15 residues. Germline assignment: CDR1 SGHAT and CDR2 FQNNGV. This CDR3 reads CASLRGGPENSPLHF. For the CDR3, the DNA is TGTGCCAGCCTGCGGGGGGGGCCGGAGAATTCACCCCTCCACTTT. Together with reference TRBV11-2 and TRBJ1-6, the CDR3 gives the full variable domain: EAGVAQSPRYKIIEKRQSVAFWCNPISGHATLYWYQQILGQGPKLLIQFQNNGVVDDSQLPKDRFSAERLKGVDSTLKIQPAKLEDSAVYLCASLRGGPENSPLHFGNGTRLTVT.

The J gene is TRBJ2-2, the V gene TRBV4-2; D is perhaps TRBD2 (5 bases). The CDR3 totals 16 residues. V lost 0 bases and J 5 bases, leaving 13 bases between the germline ends. CDR1 LGHNA and CDR2 YNFKEQ come from the germline V gene. CDR3 sequence (DNA): TGTGCCAGCAGCCAAGATTTGGAGGCTCGGACCGGGGAGCTGTTTTTT. Its protein is CASSQDLEARTGELFF.

This clone was seen a few times. The chain couples TRBV27 to TRBJ2-2; 8 bases are shared with TRBD2. The trim removed 6 bases at V and 2 bases at J, leaving 5 bases unmatched. From germline, CDR1 is MNHEY and CDR2 SMNVEV (reference sequence). The CDR3 is 15 amino acids. CDR3 loop: CASRLAGTNTGELFF. The CDR3 bases are TGTGCCAGCAGATTAGCGGGAACTAACACCGGGGAGCTGTTTTTT.

The chain is built from TRBV19 and TRBJ2-4; the D is unclear. The CDR3 contains 12 residues. Germline CDR1 reads LNHDA; CDR2 reads SQIVND (reference sequence). Trimming removed 1 base at V and 7 bases at J, with 5 bases between. CDR3 coding DNA: TGTGCCAGTAGTATAGTCGGGAACATTCAGTACTTC. This sequence encodes CASSIVGNIQYF.

In this sample, this clone turned up once. This chain connects TRBV30 to TRBJ2-3; 8 nucleotides agree with TRBD2. Germline V gives CDR1 GTSNPN, CDR2 SVGIG (reference sequence). The J segment lost 1 base and the V segment lost 0 bases, leaving 3 bases of the junction unmatched. The CDR3 contains 15 residues. The CDR3 protein is CAWSVQLAGTDTQYF. In DNA, the CDR3 is TGTGCCTGGAGTGTACAACTAGCGGGCACAGATACGCAGTATTTT. Combining the CDR3 with reference TRBV30 and TRBJ2-3 gives the whole variable domain SQTIHQWPATLVQPVGSPLSLECTVEGTSNPNLYWYRQAAGRGLQLLFYSVGIGQISSEVPQNLSASRPQDRQFILSSKKLLLSDSGFYLCAWSVQLAGTDTQYFGPGTRLTVL.

This chain joins TRBV4-1 and TRBJ2-1, with D perhaps TRBD1 (5 bases). Deletions cut 1 base from V and 6 bases from J, with 16 bases between. This CDR3 comprises 16 residues. CDR1 is MGHRA, CDR2 YSYEKL, per germline. For the CDR3, the DNA is TGCGCCAGCAGCCAAGGGGGCCACCCCCTACCCAATGAGCAGTTCTTC. The encoded protein is CASSQGGHPLPNEQFF.

The V call is TRBV27, the J call TRBJ1-6, with TRBD1 matching 7 bases. With V trimmed by 3 bases and J by 9 bases, 5 bases remained unmatched. This CDR3 is 14 amino acids long. CDR1 is MNHEY and CDR2 is SMNVEV in the germline V gene (reference sequence). The CDR3 bases are TGTGCCAGCAGTTTTAGACAGGGTGGTTCACCCCTCCACTTT. Protein sequence: CASSFRQGGSPLHF.

The chain couples TRBV15 to TRBJ2-7; TRBD1 matches 7 bases. The CDR3 runs to 15 residues. J lost 3 bases, V lost 5 bases, and 10 bases had no gene match. The germline V gene encodes CDR1 LNHNV and CDR2 YYDKDF (reference sequence). Here the CDR3 reads CATSDNTGTVYEQYF. The CDR3 region has the DNA TGTGCCACCAGCGACAACACCGGGACAGTCTACGAGCAGTACTTC.

The rearrangement joins TRBV11-2 to TRBJ2-4, with D hard to call. This CDR3 is 14 amino acids long. Per germline, CDR1 SGHAT and CDR2 FQNNGV. V shed 5 bases and J shed 0 bases, with 8 bases lying between them. In DNA, the CDR3 is TGTGCCAGCAGCCTTTCAGGAGCCAAAAACATTCAGTACTTC. It encodes CASSLSGAKNIQYF.

The J gene is TRBJ1-2, the V gene TRBV28, with TRBD1 as a possible D gene (6 bases). Germline values: CDR1 MDHEN, CDR2 SYDVKM. V lost 2 bases to trimming and J lost 3 bases, with 10 bases between them. The CDR3 covers 14 residues. CDR3 sequence (DNA): TGTGCCAGCAGTTTAGGACAGCTATACTATGGCTACACCTTC. It is translated as CASSLGQLYYGYTF.

V gene TRBV19 combines with J gene TRBJ2-1; D is perhaps TRBD2 (5 bases). Germline V gene data show CDR1 as LNHDA and CDR2 as SQIVND (reference sequence). The CDR3 is 14 residues long. With 3 bases removed from V and 2 bases from J, the gap between germline ends came to 8 bases. The CDR3: CASSMAGTYNEQFF. The CDR3, as DNA: TGTGCCAGTAGTATGGCGGGCACCTACAATGAGCAGTTCTTC.

This clone showed up just once. The chain carries TRBV29-1 and TRBJ2-7; the D is unclear. V lost 7 bases to trimming and J lost 5 bases, with 12 bases between them. This CDR3 comprises 11 residues. CDR1 is SQVTM, CDR2 ANQGSEA, per germline. Written as DNA, the CDR3 is TGCAGCGCCGAAAGCCTAGACGAGCAGTACTTC. Its translation is CSAESLDEQYF.

This chain links TRBV7-2 with TRBJ1-5; unclear D gene. V lost 5 bases, J lost 5 bases, and 13 bases lay in between. This CDR3 has 14 amino acids. CDR1 and CDR2 (germline): SGHTA, FQGNSA. CDR3 coding DNA: TGTGCCAGCAGCGTAAAAGGGATGTATCAGCCCCAGCATTTT. Protein product: CASSVKGMYQPQHF.

V gene TRBV21-1 combines with J gene TRBJ2-1; the listed D gene, TRBD2, was not tested against the DNA. TRBV21-1 is designated a pseudogene. The CDR3 sequence is 19 residues long. This chain's CDR3 is CASSRPRPKSGSPANEQFF. The CDR3 nucleotides read TGTGCCAGCAGCCGACCTCGGCCCAAAAGCGGGAGTCCCGCCAATGAGCAGTTCTTC.

The chain links TRBV28 to TRBJ1-1; tentatively, D is TRBD1 (5 bases). The V end lost 5 bases, the J end lost 10 bases, and 11 bases lay between the germline ends. CDR3 length equals 11 residues. Germline V lookup: CDR1 MDHEN, CDR2 SYDVKM. Here the CDR3 reads CASSPQGGAFF. The CDR3 nucleotides are TGTGCCAGCAGTCCCCAGGGAGGAGCTTTCTTT.

V is TRBV5-1 and J is TRBJ1-3, with 8 nucleotides matching TRBD1. V dropped 1 base and J dropped 4; count of bases not matched to a gene: 7. This CDR3 contains 16 residues. Germline-derived CDR1 and CDR2 are SGHRS and YFSETQ. CDR3 nucleotides: TGCGCCAGCAGCTTGAACACAGGGGGAGCCGGAAACACCATATATTTT. Translating it yields CASSLNTGGAGNTIYF.

CDR3 nucleotide sequence: TGTGCCAGCAGCTTAGTAGCCGGAACTAACTATGGCTACACCTTC. Protein: CASSLVAGTNYGYTF. The genes are TRBV11-2 and TRBJ1-2; no firm D call. The V end was cut by 1 base, the J end by 0 bases, with 9 bases between. Germline V gives CDR1 SGHAT, CDR2 FQNNGV. There are 15 residues in the CDR3.

The CDR3 region is CASSLFFGQNSNQPQHF. The CDR3 DNA follows: TGTGCCAGCAGTTTATTCTTCGGACAGAATAGCAATCAGCCCCAGCATTTT. The V call is TRBV27, the J call TRBJ1-5; the D gene is possibly TRBD1 (6 bases). This CDR3 is 17 amino acids long. Germline CDR1 and CDR2: MNHEY and SMNVEV (reference sequence). V lost 1 base to trimming and J lost 0 bases, with 13 bases between them.

The CDR3 loop is CSASPGETQYF. Here the CDR3 DNA reads TGCAGTGCTTCCCCCGGGGAGACCCAGTACTTC. The rearrangement uses TRBV20-1 and TRBJ2-5; D is ambiguous. Trimming removed 5 bases at V and 5 bases at J, with 9 bases between. Germline V gene sequence: CDR1 DFQATT, CDR2 SNEGSKA (reference sequence). CDR3 size: 11 residues.

This chain joins TRBV10-1 and TRBJ2-7; D ambiguous. Germline CDR1 and CDR2: WNHNN and SYGVQD (reference sequence). With 7 bases removed from V and 10 bases from J, the gap between germline ends came to 5 bases. The CDR3 has 8 residues. The CDR3 loop reads CASNSQYF. The CDR3 coding sequence is TGCGCCAGCAACTCCCAGTACTTC.

The chain joins TRBV29-1 to TRBJ2-1; D perhaps matches TRBD2 (5 bases). The CDR3 spans 12 residues. Trimming took 3 bases from V and 5 from J, leaving 8 bases between them. Germline V CDR1 and CDR2: SQVTM, ANQGSEA. CDR3 amino acids: CSVERVHNEQFF. The CDR3 DNA follows: TGCAGCGTTGAGAGGGTGCACAATGAGCAGTTCTTC.

This clone was found once. The rearrangement joins TRBV5-1 to TRBJ2-7, with D possibly matching TRBD1 (6 bases). Germline lookup yields CDR1 SGHRS and CDR2 YFSETQ. Trimming took 0 bases from V and 4 from J, leaving 20 bases between them. The CDR3 has 17 amino acids. The CDR3 region has the DNA TGCGCCAGCAGCTTGGAGGTTGGTTTGGGGGCCGGTTACGAGCAGTACTTC. Its protein is CASSLEVGLGAGYEQYF.